The sequence of this T cell receptor (beta chain) was determined in a study of metastatic and nonmetastatic thyroid tumors. Overall study: Comparison of repertoires was carried out across blood and tumor or nodule tissue from malignant and benign thyroid patients.

TCRdb ran MiXCR on the PCR reads. The data hold over 15,000 clones, with roughly 29% observed a single time. CDR1 is MNHNS, CDR2 SASEGT, per germline. Trimming pared 9 bases from V and 0 bases from J, leaving 24 bases between. This CDR3 is built from 17 residues. Every patient underwent thyroid surgery untreated. By share, this clone ranks as medium-sized. No antigen is known for it. The study, taken as a whole, reports: Within blood and tumor, benign nodules reportedly had significantly lower TCR beta diversity than malignant thyroid tumors did.

J is TRBJ2-7 and V is TRBV6-1, with a possible D match to TRBD2 (5 bases). The sequenced sample was tumor tissue. The source is a male donor with papillary thyroid cancer or a benign thyroid nodule (not recorded which). Some clones in this sample may be carry-over from other donors' samples. The CDR3 nucleotides are TGTGCCAGTGTCGGCCTGAGAAACAACCGGGGCTCCTACGAGCAGTACTTC. This translates into CASVGLRNNRGSYEQYF.